This record concerns one T cell receptor beta chain sequence. The table came from immunoSEQ multiplex PCR; TCRdb's copy has only in-frame clones and leaves some out. The sample consists of tens of thousands of clones, about 79% of them appearing once. Trimming cost V 5 bases and J 4 bases; bases outside gene matches: 8. The CDR3 runs to 15 residues. Germline V gives CDR1 MNHEY, CDR2 SMNVEV (reference sequence). This entry comes from a study of T cell clonotyping in hematopoietic cell transplantation. Time point denoted: recipient sample about 28 days before transplant, after cytoreduction. The clonotype comes from a woman aged 55-70 years with acute myeloid leukemia. Some clones in this sample may be carry-over from other donors' samples. The chain combines TRBV27 with TRBJ2-5, with 9 bases aligning to TRBD1. Here the sequenced sample was peripheral blood mononuclear cells, taken before stem cell transplant. The DNA of the CDR3 is TGTGCCAGCAGTAGCCCGGGACAGGGAAGAGAGACCCAGTACTTC. This encodes CASSSPGQGRETQYF.